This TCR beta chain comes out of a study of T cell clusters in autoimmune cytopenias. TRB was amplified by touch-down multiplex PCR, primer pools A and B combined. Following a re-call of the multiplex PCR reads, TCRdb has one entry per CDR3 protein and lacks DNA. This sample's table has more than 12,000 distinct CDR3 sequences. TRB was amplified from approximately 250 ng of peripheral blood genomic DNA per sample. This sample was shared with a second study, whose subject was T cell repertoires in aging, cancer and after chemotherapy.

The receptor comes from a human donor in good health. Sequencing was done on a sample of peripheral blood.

The CDR3 region is CASSYRGGSPLHF. This rearrangement joins TRBV6-6 to TRBJ1-6; as DNA is missing, the TRBD1 call by TCRdb cannot be tested. The CDR3 is 13 amino acids. CDR1 and CDR2 (germline): MNHNY, SVGAGI (reference sequence).